What follows is one TCR beta chain and its context. The data originate from a study of patients and donors after allogeneic stem cell transplantation. CDR1 is LNHDA, CDR2 SQIVND, per germline (reference sequence). V was pared by 2 bases and J by 7 bases, with 29 bases between. The length of the CDR3 is 19 residues. TCRdb re-derived calls from the RT-PCR reads in MiXCR, one entry per CDR3 protein. The top ten hold 2.6% of the sample, which has tens of thousands of distinct CDR3 sequences, around 5% seen once. The source is a human donor who was either an allogeneic HSCT recipient or a stem cell or donor lymphocyte infusion donor (not recorded which). It is not recorded whose cells these are; they may come from a transplant donor. Sequenced sample: blood, either unsorted or a sorted T cell fraction (not recorded which). The gene calls are TRBV19 and TRBJ1-2, with D perhaps matching TRBD1 (5 bases). The CDR3 here is CASSISLLGRGKSWIGYTF. DNA of the CDR3: TGTGCCAGTAGTATAAGTCTCCTCGGGAGGGGTAAGAGTTGGATTGGCTACACCTTC.